A single sample gave rise to the 21 T cell receptor beta chains below, sequenced in a study of shared clonotypes between healthy human individuals. TCRdb's table, derived via immunoSEQ multiplex PCR, lists solely in-frame clones and lacks some. The sample carries roughly 2.2 million clones, 93% recorded once. Sequenced input: naive CD4+ T cells from PBMCs. Subset noted: CD45RA+ positively selected. The receptors shown here come from a man younger than 35 in good health. Some clones in this sample may be carry-over from other donors' samples.

This clone has a handful of counts. This chain uses TRBV19 with TRBJ1-2; TRBD1 aligns across 7 bases. Looked up from germline, CDR1 is LNHDA and CDR2 is SQIVND (reference sequence). The CDR3 is made up of 15 amino acids. The junction had 4 bases not matched to a gene; V was cut back by 2 bases and J by 1 base. The CDR3 nucleotides read TGTGCCAGTAGTATACTCGGGACAGTTAACTATGGCTACACCTTC. Amino acids: CASSILGTVNYGYTF. Looking up the rest from reference TRBV19 and TRBJ1-2 gives the full variable domain: DGGITQSPKYLFRKEGQNVTLSCEQNLNHDAMYWYRQDPGQGLRLIYYSQIVNDFQKGDIAEGYSVSREKKESFPLTVTSAQKNPTAFYLCASSILGTVNYGYTFGSGTRLTVV.

As to this clone: Other DNA sequences from this sample encode an identical CDR3 as well. The genes are TRBV11-2 and TRBJ1-2; D unresolved. The CDR3 is 13 residues long. Germline CDR1 and CDR2: SGHAT and FQNNGV. V lost 0 bases and J 2 bases, leaving 4 bases between the germline ends. In nucleotides, the CDR3 is TGTGCCAGCAGCTTAGACAGCAACTATGGCTACACCTTC. Its translation is CASSLDSNYGYTF.

The V gene is TRBV10-3, the J gene TRBJ2-7, with 8 bases that match TRBD1. The V and J ends lost 0 bases and 5 bases, in that order; junction bases with no gene match: 6. The germline gives CDR1 ENHRY, CDR2 SYGVKD. CDR3 length equals 15 residues. CDR3 sequence: CAISESRQGSHEQYF. In DNA form, the CDR3 reads TGTGCCATCAGTGAGTCGCGACAGGGGAGCCACGAGCAGTACTTC.

The gene calls are TRBV2 and TRBJ1-4; no clear D. The CDR3 spans 12 residues. The V gene's germline CDR1 is SNHLY and CDR2 FYNNEI. The CDR3 nucleotides are TGTGCAACCACGGTCTTTAATGAAAAACTGTTTTTT. It specifies CATTVFNEKLFF.

This clone has just a few counts. V is TRBV5-1 and J is TRBJ1-1, with a possible D match to TRBD1 (6 bases). Between the trimmed V and J ends, which lost 4 bases and 4 bases, there was a span of 14 bases. The CDR3 contains 14 residues. Germline CDR1 SGHRS, CDR2 YFSETQ. The CDR3 DNA sequence: TGCGCCAGCAGCGAACAGGGTGGAGGCACTGAAGCTTTCTTT. The encoded protein is CASSEQGGGTEAFF.

This chain links TRBV5-1 with TRBJ2-1; possibly TRBD1 or TRBD2 for D (5 bases each). In germline, CDR1 is SGHRS, CDR2 YFSETQ. Trimming removed 9 bases from V and 0 bases from J, with 16 bases in between. This CDR3 contains 15 residues. This CDR3 reads CATTGDVRSYNEQFF. The CDR3 coding sequence is TGCGCCACCACCGGGGACGTACGCTCCTACAATGAGCAGTTCTTC.

The rearrangement joins TRBV28 to TRBJ2-7, with TRBD1 identical over 12 bases. The V and J ends lost 7 bases and 3 bases, in that order; junction bases with no gene match: 7. Germline CDR1 is MDHEN and CDR2 is SYDVKM. The CDR3 runs 15 residues. For the CDR3, the DNA is TGTGCCAGCACCATCGGGACAGGGGGCTACTACGAGCAGTACTTC. Residues: CASTIGTGGYYEQYF.

The V call is TRBV7-9, the J call TRBJ2-5; D may be TRBD2 (6 bases). The V gene lost 5 bases and the J gene lost 1 base, with 14 bases spanning the gap. Germline lookup yields CDR1 SEHNR and CDR2 FQNEAQ (reference sequence). The CDR3 extends over 15 amino acids. CDR3 sequence (DNA): TGTGCCAGCAGCCTGCAGCGGGTGGGCCAAGAGACCCAGTACTTC. Translated, it gives CASSLQRVGQETQYF.

J is TRBJ2-4 and V is TRBV5-1; no definite D call. The germline V gene encodes CDR1 SGHRS and CDR2 YFSETQ. This CDR3 comprises 17 residues. Trimming shortened V by 0 bases and J by 0 bases, and 13 bases separated the two germline ends. The CDR3 spells CASSLGLGFLAKNIQYF. As DNA, the CDR3 is TGCGCCAGCAGCTTGGGGCTAGGGTTCCTAGCCAAAAACATTCAGTACTTC.

The V and J genes are TRBV18 and TRBJ2-1, with 7 bases fitting TRBD1. Trimming at V came to 1 base and at J to 0 bases, leaving 6 bases not matched to a gene. The CDR3 contains 17 residues. Germline loops: CDR1 KGHSH, CDR2 LQKENI. CDR3 amino acids: CASSPRGTAGSYNEQFF. Written as DNA, the CDR3 is TGTGCCAGCTCACCACGGGGGACAGCCGGCTCCTACAATGAGCAGTTCTTC.

The chain has TRBV6-1 and TRBJ2-5; D is uncertain. Matching the DNA end better, TRBJ2-7 makes the J call doubtful. The V gene's germline CDR1 is MNHNS and CDR2 SASEGT. The CDR3 sequence is 12 residues long. This CDR3 reads CASSENTYEQYF. The DNA for the CDR3 is TGTGCCAGCAGTGAAAACACCTACGAGCAGTACTTC.

This chain connects TRBV29-1 to TRBJ2-7, with no clear D. V dropped 2 bases and J dropped 3 bases, with 11 bases sitting between them. The germline CDR1 and CDR2 sequences are SQVTM and ANQGSEA. The CDR3 loop spans 13 amino acids. The CDR3 loop reads CSVETADFYEQYF. The CDR3 bases are TGCAGCGTTGAAACGGCAGACTTCTACGAGCAGTACTTC.

The V call is TRBV28, the J call TRBJ1-2; no clear D gene. The CDR3 runs 13 residues. Trimming took 5 bases from V and 2 from J, leaving 9 bases between them. Germline lookup yields CDR1 MDHEN and CDR2 SYDVKM. DNA for the CDR3: TGTGCCAGCAGTAGACCCCGAAACTATGGCTACACCTTC. It codes for CASSRPRNYGYTF.

CDR3 amino acids: CASSHYVGRDPYEQYF. In DNA, the CDR3 is TGCGCCAGCAGCCATTACGTAGGGCGGGATCCCTACGAGCAGTACTTC. The chain recombines TRBV4-1 with TRBJ2-7, with a possible D match to TRBD2 (6 bases). The CDR3 length is 16 residues. Deletions cut 3 bases from V and 2 bases from J, with 17 bases between. CDR1 and CDR2 (germline): MGHRA, YSYEKL.

Turning to this clone: Other DNA sequences of this sample code for an identical CDR3. The V gene is TRBV19, the J gene TRBJ1-5; 10 bases line up with TRBD1. This CDR3 has 14 residues. Germline values: CDR1 LNHDA, CDR2 SQIVND (reference sequence). Losses at the gene ends were 5 bases for V and 4 bases for J; bases not matched to a gene: 2. CDR3 in DNA: TGTGCCAGTAGTGCGGGACAGGGGAATCAGCCCCAGCATTTT. Translated, it gives CASSAGQGNQPQHF.

The DNA of the CDR3 is TGTGCCAGCAGTTCCCCGCGCAGGTACGGCTACACCTTC. Translating it yields CASSSPRRYGYTF. The chain uses TRBV6-6 and TRBJ1-2; no clear D gene. Deletions cut 4 bases from V and 8 bases from J, with 14 bases between. The V gene's germline CDR1 is MNHNY and CDR2 SVGAGI (reference sequence). The length of the CDR3 is 13 residues.

The chain recombines TRBV28 with TRBJ1-4; TRBD1 matches 10 bases. CDR3 length: 15 amino acids. V lost 6 bases to trimming and J lost 3 bases; unmatched junction nucleotides: 4. CDR1 and CDR2 (germline): MDHEN, SYDVKM. Here the CDR3 reads CASSRQGAANEKLFF. The DNA of the CDR3 is TGTGCCAGCAGCCGACAGGGGGCGGCTAATGAAAAACTGTTTTTT.

The rearrangement links TRBV6-1 to TRBJ1-5; D not certain. CDR3 length: 12 amino acids. The V end was cut by 5 bases, the J end by 0 bases, with 2 bases between. CDR1 and CDR2 (germline): MNHNS, SASEGT. The CDR3 sequence: CASSNSNQPQHF. CDR3 DNA: TGTGCCAGCAGTAATAGCAATCAGCCCCAGCATTTT.

This chain joins TRBV15 and TRBJ1-4; D uncertain. The CDR3 sequence is 21 residues long. The V gene lost 0 bases and the J gene lost 0 bases, with 23 bases spanning the gap. CDR1 and CDR2 (germline): LNHNV, YYDKDF (reference sequence). The CDR3 protein is CATSRDPPVGRSIATNEKLFF. CDR3 DNA: TGTGCCACCAGCAGAGATCCCCCAGTGGGCAGGAGCATTGCAACTAATGAAAAACTGTTTTTT.

Concerning this clone itself: The same CDR3 also results from other DNA sequences found in this sample. The chain joins TRBV2 to TRBJ2-7, with D hard to call. Germline V CDR1 and CDR2: SNHLY, FYNNEI. The V and J ends lost 1 base and 3 bases respectively, with 4 bases between them. The CDR3 runs to 12 residues. The CDR3 DNA sequence: TGTGCCAGCAGTGAAGGGAGCTACGAGCAGTACTTC. Protein sequence: CASSEGSYEQYF.

CDR3 sequence reads: CASSAHTGGTQYF. Here the CDR3 DNA reads TGTGCCAGCAGCGCCCACACTGGAGGGACCCAGTACTTC. This chain uses TRBV9 with TRBJ2-5; possible D gene TRBD2, 5 bases. The V gene lost 3 bases and the J gene lost 7 bases, with 13 bases spanning the gap. This CDR3 has 13 amino acids. Germline V gene data show CDR1 as SGDLS and CDR2 as YYNGEE.